These 21 T cell receptor beta chains were sequenced from one sample in a study of blood T cell repertoires in COVID-19. Produced via immunoSEQ multiplex PCR; TCRdb's table is partial and in-frame only. The top ten hold roughly 17% of the sample, which has roughly 32,000 clones, about 74% seen once. The specimen sequenced was peripheral blood. Receptor source: a human donor in a cohort sampled during active COVID-19.

This chain uses TRBV19 with TRBJ1-5; D is possibly TRBD1 (6 bases). The germline V gene encodes CDR1 LNHDA and CDR2 SQIVND (reference sequence). V gave up 3 bases and J gave up 0 bases, with 15 bases separating them. This CDR3 is built from 17 residues. The DNA of the CDR3 is TGTGCCAGTAGTATCCTCGAGGGGGGGGCTAGCAATCAGCCCCAGCATTTT. Translating it yields CASSILEGGASNQPQHF.

The CDR3 region is CASINWGGQQQETQYF. CDR3 DNA: TGTGCCAGCATCAACTGGGGTGGACAGCAACAAGAGACCCAGTACTTC. The V and J genes are TRBV5-6 and TRBJ2-5, with D maybe TRBD1 (6 bases). This CDR3 comprises 16 residues. Germline V gene sequence: CDR1 SGHDT, CDR2 YYEEEE. The ends were cut back, 6 bases at V and 2 bases at J, with 20 bases in the middle.

This sequence joins TRBV28 and TRBJ2-1, with D possibly matching TRBD1 (5 bases). The CDR3 runs 15 residues. Trimming cost V 6 bases and J 0 bases, with 12 bases left between them. CDR1 is MDHEN and CDR2 is SYDVKM in the germline V gene. The CDR3 loop is CASSETVSSYNEQFF. CDR3 bases: TGTGCCAGCAGCGAGACAGTGAGCTCCTACAATGAGCAGTTCTTC.

V gene TRBV7-2 combines with J gene TRBJ1-2; perhaps TRBD1 as D (6 bases). Trimming took off 3 bases at V and 5 bases at J, with 10 bases between the two ends. From germline, CDR1 is SGHTA and CDR2 FQGNSA. The CDR3 runs 13 residues. Here the CDR3 reads CASSLGHTYGYTF. The CDR3 DNA is TGTGCCAGCAGCTTGGGACACACTTATGGCTACACCTTC.

This sequence joins TRBV7-6 and TRBJ2-1; 10 positions agree with TRBD2. Germline assignment: CDR1 SGHVS and CDR2 FNYEAQ. V lost 5 bases, J lost 7 bases, and 11 bases stayed unmatched. The CDR3 runs to 16 residues. CDR3 nucleotides: TGTGCCAGCAGCATAACCGGGACTAGCGTGAGTAATGAGCAGTTCTTC. Amino acids: CASSITGTSVSNEQFF.

V is TRBV5-1 and J is TRBJ1-2; 9 nucleotides match TRBD1. This CDR3 comprises 18 residues. Trimming at V came to 7 bases and at J to 3 bases, leaving 19 bases not matched to a gene. Germline V CDR1 and CDR2: SGHRS, YFSETQ. The CDR3 DNA reads TGCGCCAGCGGGGGACAGGGACTTTCTAGCCCTCTAGACTATGGCTACACCTTC. Translating it yields CASGGQGLSSPLDYGYTF.

The DNA of the CDR3 is TGTGCCAGCAGTTTAGGGGCCCTAGAGGGAGGTGAGCAGTTCTTC. Translating it yields CASSLGALEGGEQFF. J is TRBJ2-1 and V is TRBV28; TRBD2 might be the D (6 bases). The germline V gene has CDR1 MDHEN and CDR2 SYDVKM. The CDR3 extends over 15 amino acids. The V end was cut by 2 bases, the J end by 9 bases, with 17 bases between.

This rearrangement joins TRBV5-1 to TRBJ1-3; perhaps TRBD1 as D (6 bases). This CDR3 region has 15 residues. V was trimmed by 4 bases and J by 2 bases, leaving 13 bases between them. Germline lookup yields CDR1 SGHRS and CDR2 YFSETQ. The CDR3 coding sequence is TGCGCCAGCAGCCTGACAGGCCAAGCTGGAAACACCATATATTTT. It specifies CASSLTGQAGNTIYF.

The chain is built from TRBV24-1 and TRBJ1-1; tentative D call: TRBD1 (6 bases). V lost 0 bases, J lost 6 bases, and 13 bases lay in between. Germline V gene sequence: CDR1 KGHDR, CDR2 SFDVKD. The CDR3 extends over 15 amino acids. For the CDR3, the DNA is TGTGCCACCAGTGATTTGGGGCAGGGGTTCCCTGAAGCTTTCTTT. This encodes CATSDLGQGFPEAFF.

The V gene is TRBV7-8, the J gene TRBJ2-7; maybe TRBD1 (5 bases). This CDR3 comprises 16 residues. V was shortened by 4 bases and J by 1 base, with 17 bases between the two germline ends. Germline V lookup: CDR1 SGHVS, CDR2 FQNEAQ. CDR3 amino acids: CASSSPPLTASYEQYF. The CDR3, as DNA: TGTGCCAGCAGCTCCCCTCCTTTGACAGCTTCCTACGAGCAGTACTTC.

The chain employs TRBV11-2 and TRBJ2-2; 8 bases are shared with TRBD1. The V gene end was trimmed by 2 bases and the J gene end by 5 bases; junction bases not matched to a gene: 7. CDR1 and CDR2 (germline): SGHAT, FQNNGV. This CDR3 comprises 16 residues. The CDR3 DNA reads TGTGCCAGCAGCTTACCGGGACAGGAGCTTACCGGGGAGCTGTTTTTT. It specifies CASSLPGQELTGELFF.

The CDR3 region is CASSPGGASGRVKNIQYF. CDR3 coding DNA: TGCGCCAGCAGCCCCGGGGGTGCTAGCGGGAGGGTCAAAAACATTCAGTACTTC. The chain has TRBV4-1 and TRBJ2-4, with TRBD2 matching 12 bases. Germline values: CDR1 MGHRA, CDR2 YSYEKL. Trimming took 4 bases from V and 3 from J; bases not matched to a gene: 10. The CDR3 is made up of 18 amino acids.

V is TRBV28 and J is TRBJ2-1; 8 bases fit TRBD1. Per germline, CDR1 MDHEN and CDR2 SYDVKM. CDR3 length equals 15 residues. V shed 4 bases, J shed 1 base, and the junction held 3 bases outside the gene matches. CDR3 region: CASSSTGGSYNEQFF. The CDR3 DNA is TGTGCCAGCAGTTCTACAGGGGGGTCCTACAATGAGCAGTTCTTC.

This clone was seen just once. The chain is built from TRBV2 and TRBJ2-7; 8 nucleotides line up with TRBD1. Germline values: CDR1 SNHLY, CDR2 FYNNEI. Losses at the gene ends were 6 bases for V and 5 bases for J; bases not matched to a gene: 9. There are 14 residues in the CDR3. The CDR3 nucleotides are TGTGCCAGCAGAAACCACAGGGGGTGGAACGAGCAGTACTTC. Its translation is CASRNHRGWNEQYF.

This clone showed up just once. The chain couples TRBV14 to TRBJ2-7; tentatively, D is TRBD1 (6 bases). The CDR3 sequence is 14 residues long. Looked up from germline, CDR1 is SGHDN and CDR2 is FVKESK. V was shortened by 4 bases and J by 0 bases, with 10 bases between the two germline ends. As DNA, the CDR3 is TGTGCCAGCAGCCGTCCAGGGGTCTCCTACGAGCAGTACTTC. Protein: CASSRPGVSYEQYF.

The chain joins TRBV6-5 to TRBJ1-1; maybe TRBD1 (6 bases). The CDR3 totals 15 residues. Per germline, CDR1 MNHEY and CDR2 SVGAGI. V lost 2 bases and J 6 bases, leaving 16 bases between the germline ends. The chain's CDR3 is CASSYNRETRAEAFF. The CDR3 DNA sequence: TGTGCCAGCAGTTACAACAGGGAGACCCGGGCTGAAGCTTTCTTT.

The chain uses TRBV18 and TRBJ2-2; 9 bases are a match to TRBD1. V lost 1 base and J lost 5; bases outside the gene matches: 5. CDR1 and CDR2 from the germline V gene are KGHSH and LQKENI. The CDR3 sequence is 16 residues long. The CDR3 nucleotides read TGTGCCAGCTCACCACGACAGGGGGTTTTTACCGGGGAGCTGTTTTTT. Translating gives CASSPRQGVFTGELFF.

The genes are TRBV2 and TRBJ1-2, with TRBD1 identical over 10 bases. Germline trimming cut 7 bases from V and 4 bases from J; bases unmatched to any gene: 9. The V gene's germline CDR1 is SNHLY and CDR2 FYNNEI. The CDR3 contains 15 residues. CDR3 in amino acids: CASNPDRGRSYGYTF. CDR3 nucleotide sequence: TGTGCCAGCAACCCCGACAGGGGGCGATCCTATGGCTACACCTTC.

The V call is TRBV19, the J call TRBJ2-1, with 13 bases fitting TRBD2. The CDR3 is 14 residues long. Germline loops: CDR1 LNHDA, CDR2 SQIVND (reference sequence). The junction had 4 bases not matched to a gene; V was cut back by 10 bases and J by 4 bases. The CDR3 DNA reads as TGTGCCACCGGACTAGCGGGAGTGTACAATGAGCAGTTCTTC. Encoded protein: CATGLAGVYNEQFF.

The chain joins TRBV14 to TRBJ1-2; TRBD1 agrees at 7 bases. Germline lookup yields CDR1 SGHDN and CDR2 FVKESK. The CDR3 covers 14 residues. After removal of 4 bases from V and 7 bases from J, the junction contained 9 bases not matched to a gene. The chain's CDR3 is CASSPTDRLGGYTF. CDR3 nucleotide sequence: TGTGCCAGCAGCCCGACGGACAGGCTCGGTGGCTACACCTTC.

The V and J genes are TRBV7-9 and TRBJ2-1; tentative D call: TRBD2 (5 bases). Germline-derived CDR1 and CDR2 are SEHNR and FQNEAQ (reference sequence). Trimming pared 6 bases from V and 7 bases from J, leaving 13 bases between. The CDR3 is 13 residues long. The CDR3 protein is CASRKGLANEQFF. The CDR3, as DNA: TGTGCCAGCAGAAAAGGACTGGCTAATGAGCAGTTCTTC.